This TCR beta chain was profiled in a study of cytomegalovirus exposure and HLA in healthy donors. Study summary: Across around 400 genotyped donors, 65% to 90% landed in the Caucasian-associated ancestry cluster.

Study-wide results and limits: In a later analysis, productive TCRs from donors in an Asian-associated ancestry cluster reportedly carried fewer N-insertions than the cohort mean. A later analysis showed that HLA-associated TCR beta chains had undergone more clonal expansion than equally common others.

Regarding this clone: Antigen specificity is unknown.

Germline trimming cut 3 bases from V and 4 bases from J; bases unmatched to any gene: 10. CDR3 length: 16 amino acids. Germline CDR1 SGHDT, CDR2 YYEEEE. The PCR was carried out with 60 Vbeta primers and 13 Jbeta primers. Sequencing was performed with immunoSEQ multiplex PCR; in TCRdb, only in-frame clones are kept and a portion is missing. Of about 85,000 clones in the sample, 80% were seen once. The TCR was taken from a woman aged 45-65 years in good health and CMV-seropositive. The genes are TRBV5-6 and TRBJ1-2, with 9 nucleotides matching TRBD1. Sequencing used PBMCs. The CDR3 region is CASSYGGTGSPYGYTF. The CDR3 coding sequence is TGTGCCAGCAGCTACGGAGGGACAGGGTCCCCCTATGGCTACACCTTC.